This is a list of T cell receptor beta chains from one sample in a study of cytotoxic CD8 clonotypes in ibrutinib-treated CLL. Assay used: immunoSEQ multiplex PCR; TCRdb lists only in-frame clones, some missing. Here the sample spans fewer than 400,000 clones, 67% being singletons. The sequences come from PBMCs, collected after 36 months of ibrutinib treatment. These receptors were obtained from a human donor with chronic lymphocytic leukemia. The CDR3 runs from the conserved cysteine through the conserved F or W. A D gene is named only where the DNA matches it firmly. Rows may omit the clone size; those that give it use once, few, many or a size class.

-	TRBV5-1	-	TRBJ1-3	TGCGCCAGCAGCTTGGAAGCAGGGCCTGGAAACACCATATATTTT	CASSLEAGPGNTIYF
-	TRBV27	-	TRBJ2-5	TGTGCCAGCAGCCCATATCTCCAAGAGACCCAGTACTTC	CASSPYLQETQYF
TRBD1	TRBV9	-	TRBJ2-2	TGTGCCAGCAGCGTCGCAGGGGGCCTCACCGGGGAGCTGTTTTTT	CASSVAGGLTGELFF
-	TRBV14	-	TRBJ2-7	TGTGCCAGCAGCTCTATACAGGGTCACGGCGAGCAGTACTTC	CASSSIQGHGEQYF
-	TRBV7-6	once	TRBJ1-1	TGTGCCAGCAGCCACAAGGGACAAGGTGACACTGAAGCTTTCTTT	CASSHKGQGDTEAFF
TRBD2	TRBV6-6	-	TRBJ2-1	TGTGCCAGCAGGGTAGCGGGGCTGACCTACAATGAGCAGTTCTTC	CASRVAGLTYNEQFF
TRBD2	TRBV29-1	few	TRBJ2-5	TGCAGCGTTGCGACTAGCGGGGGGGAAGAGACCCAGTACTTC	CSVATSGGEETQYF
-	TRBV18	-	TRBJ2-1	TGTGCCAGCTCACCACCAGGGGTGGGTGAGCAGTTCTTC	CASSPPGVGEQFF
-	TRBV19	-	TRBJ1-2	TGTGCCAGTAGTATAGACATACAGCTTACGTATGGCTACACCTTC	CASSIDIQLTYGYTF
-	TRBV7-9	once	TRBJ2-7	TGTGCCAGCAGCTTAGCTTCTGGGGCGAGGATAGGGGAGCAGTACTTC	CASSLASGARIGEQYF
TRBD1	TRBV11-3	-	TRBJ2-2	TGTGCCAGCAGCTTCCACAGGGGGCATGACACCGGGGAGCTGTTTTTT	CASSFHRGHDTGELFF
-	TRBV11-2	few	TRBJ1-1	TGTGCCAGCAGCCCCCGATCAGTCACTGAAGCTTTCTTT	CASSPRSVTEAFF
TRBD1	TRBV7-8	few	TRBJ1-3	TGTGCCAGCAGCATCAGGGGGCGCGGAAACACCATATATTTT	CASSIRGRGNTIYF
TRBD2	TRBV14	-	TRBJ2-1	TGTGCCAGCAGCCATCAGGCTAGCGGAAGGTACTACAATGAGCAGTTCTTC	CASSHQASGRYYNEQFF
-	TRBV18	once	TRBJ2-2	TGTGCCAGCTCACCACTTTCGGGGGCCGGGGAGCTGTTTTTT	CASSPLSGAGELFF
TRBD2	TRBV7-8	-	TRBJ2-7	TGTGCCAGCAGCTCTAGCGGGAGGATAGGCGAGCAGTACTTC	CASSSSGRIGEQYF
TRBD1	TRBV15	-	TRBJ2-4	TGTGCCACCAGCAGGCTACCGGGACAGAACATTCAGTACTTC	CATSRLPGQNIQYF
TRBD2	TRBV5-6	few	TRBJ2-5	TGTGCCAGCAGCTTGGGGCTTGGGGGAGGGGAGACCCAGTACTTC	CASSLGLGGGETQYF
-	TRBV7-2	-	TRBJ2-7	TGTGCCAGCAGCTTAGCGACAGGCCCCTACGAGCAGTACTTC	CASSLATGPYEQYF
-	TRBV11-2	few	TRBJ2-1	TGTGCCAGCCGAAGGGACTCCGGGCAGTTCTTC	CASRRDSGQFF
TRBD2	TRBV25-1	-	TRBJ2-7	TGTGCCAGCAGTGATGGCGGGAGGTATACCTACGAGCAGTACTTC	CASSDGGRYTYEQYF
-	TRBV11-2	-	TRBJ2-1	TGTGCCAGCAGCCCCTTCTTCAATGAGCAGTTCTTC	CASSPFFNEQFF
-	TRBV4-3	-	TRBJ1-2	TGCGCCAGCAGCCAAACTTCCGGGACAAACTTCTATGGCTACACCTTC	CASSQTSGTNFYGYTF
TRBD1	TRBV27	-	TRBJ1-1	TGTGCCAGCAGTTTTCTCCGGCCCCCGACCCCGCTCCCGCAAGACAGGGTTGGGACTGAAGCTTTCTTT	CASSFLRPPTPLPQDRVGTEAFF
-	TRBV6-5	few	TRBJ1-2	TGTGCCAGCAGTCCAGACATGGGGTCTGGCTACACCTTC	CASSPDMGSGYTF
TRBD1	TRBV2	-	TRBJ1-1	TGTGCCAGCAGTGGTCCCCAAACAGGGGGCACTGAAGCTTTCTTT	CASSGPQTGGTEAFF
TRBD1	TRBV28	-	TRBJ1-2	TGTGCCAGCAGTTTAACCCGCGGACAGGGTAAAGGCTACACCTTC	CASSLTRGQGKGYTF
TRBD2	TRBV5-4	-	TRBJ2-7	TGTGCCAGCAGCGGGTTGGGGGTTGCGGGGGAATCCTACGAGCAGTACTTC	CASSGLGVAGESYEQYF
-	TRBV5-1	-	TRBJ2-7	TGCGCCAGCAGAGGCCAGCGGCTGTCCTACGAGCAGTACTTC	CASRGQRLSYEQYF
TRBD1	TRBV7-6	-	TRBJ2-5	TGTGCCAGCAGCTTAGCGCGGGGAACAGGGGGCCAAGAGACCCAGTACTTC	CASSLARGTGGQETQYF
-	TRBV28	-	TRBJ1-1	TGTGCCAGCAGTACTATCGGGGCTTTCTTT	CASSTIGAFF
TRBD2	TRBV5-6	-	TRBJ2-5	TGTGCCAGCAGCCATAGCGGGGCATACGAGACCCAGTACTTC	CASSHSGAYETQYF
TRBD1	TRBV7-2	few	TRBJ2-7	TGTGCCAGCAGCTTAGGGCAGGGGGCGCACGAGCAGTACTTC	CASSLGQGAHEQYF
-	TRBV4-3	-	TRBJ1-1	TGCGCCAGCAGCCAAGCCCGGGGGGGCGATCGAGCTTTCTTT	CASSQARGGDRAFF
-	TRBV9	-	TRBJ2-5	TGTGCCAGCAGCCCGGCCCCTTGGGGGTTGGAAGAGACCCAGTACTTC	CASSPAPWGLEETQYF
-	TRBV5-6	once	TRBJ2-5	TGTGCCAGCAGTGATTTTTCTCAAGAGACCCAGTACTTC	CASSDFSQETQYF
TRBD2	TRBV7-8	-	TRBJ2-6	TGTGCCAGCAGTTTCAGTCCGGGAGGCGAAACCTCTGGGGCCAACGTCCTGACTTTC	CASSFSPGGETSGANVLTF
TRBD2	TRBV9	-	TRBJ2-1	TGTGCCAGCAGCGTTAGCGGGGTCGCCTACAATGAGCAGTTCTTC	CASSVSGVAYNEQFF
-	TRBV15	few	TRBJ2-1	TGTGCCACCAGCGGGAATGTAGGTGAGCAGTTCTTC	CATSGNVGEQFF
-	TRBV11-3	-	TRBJ2-3	TGTGCCAGCAGCTTGGACAGAGCCACAGATACGCAGTATTTT	CASSLDRATDTQYF
-	TRBV5-1	once	TRBJ1-4	TGCGCCAGCAGCTTGCGGGCAGGCGCAAAGACTAATGAAAAACTGTTTTTT	CASSLRAGAKTNEKLFF
TRBD2	TRBV28	once	TRBJ2-7	TGTGCCAGCAGGGTGACTAGCGCAAACTACGAGCAGTACTTC	CASRVTSANYEQYF
-	TRBV2	-	TRBJ1-6	TGTGCCATCTTGGGCGGGTGGTATAATTCACCCCTCCACTTT	CAILGGWYNSPLHF